These T cell receptor beta chains were read from a single sample in a study of blood T cell repertoires in COVID-19. Data came from immunoSEQ multiplex PCR; TCRdb stores just in-frame clones and leaves some out. The sample shows approximately 91,000 clones, 70% to 90% of them seen only once. Specimen: peripheral blood. All receptors derive from a man in his 70s with acute or convalescent COVID-19. Each CDR3 is given with its conserved first and last residue. The D gene is left open where the match is weak. Clone size, where shown, is once, few, many, or a class for clones that have expanded.

clone_size: -
v_call: TRBV30
j_call: TRBJ2-5
d_call: -
cdr3_aa: CAWSVRDQETQYF
cdr3_nt: TGTGCCTGGAGTGTGCGGGACCAAGAGACCCAGTACTTC

clone_size: -
v_call: TRBV10-3
j_call: TRBJ1-1
d_call: TRBD1
cdr3_aa: CAISDHRDRMNTEAFF
cdr3_nt: TGTGCCATCAGTGATCACCGGGACAGGATGAACACTGAAGCTTTCTTT

clone_size: once
v_call: TRBV6-5
j_call: TRBJ2-3
d_call: -
cdr3_aa: CASHRNGGDTQYF
cdr3_nt: TGTGCCAGCCACCGGAACGGCGGGGATACGCAGTATTTT

clone_size: -
v_call: TRBV6-5
j_call: TRBJ1-2
d_call: TRBD1
cdr3_aa: CASSPGQGMGYTF
cdr3_nt: TGTGCCAGCAGCCCGGGACAGGGGATGGGCTACACCTTC

clone_size: -
v_call: TRBV19
j_call: TRBJ1-5
d_call: TRBD1
cdr3_aa: CASSKRDRGVDDNQPQHF
cdr3_nt: TGTGCCAGTAGTAAGCGGGACAGGGGGGTGGATGACAATCAGCCCCAGCATTTT

clone_size: -
v_call: TRBV3-1/TRBV3-2
j_call: TRBJ2-5
d_call: -
cdr3_aa: CASSHARNRRVQETQYF
cdr3_nt: TGTGCCAGCAGCCATGCCCGAAATAGACGGGTCCAAGAGACCCAGTACTTC

clone_size: -
v_call: TRBV5-1
j_call: TRBJ2-6
d_call: -
cdr3_aa: CASSIDTGTGANVLTF
cdr3_nt: TGCGCCAGCAGCATAGATACAGGGACTGGGGCCAACGTCCTGACTTTC

clone_size: -
v_call: TRBV6-5
j_call: TRBJ1-2
d_call: TRBD1
cdr3_aa: CASSQSGGNYGYTF
cdr3_nt: TGTGCCAGCAGCCAATCAGGGGGTAACTATGGCTACACCTTC

clone_size: -
v_call: TRBV19
j_call: TRBJ2-2
d_call: -
cdr3_aa: CASSIILPGELFF
cdr3_nt: TGTGCCAGTAGTATTATCCTACCCGGGGAGCTGTTTTTT

clone_size: -
v_call: TRBV3-1/TRBV3-2
j_call: TRBJ2-2
d_call: -
cdr3_aa: CASSQDLGMGNTGELFF
cdr3_nt: TGTGCCAGCAGCCAAGACCTCGGGATGGGAAACACCGGGGAGCTGTTTTTT

clone_size: -
v_call: TRBV9
j_call: TRBJ2-2
d_call: -
cdr3_aa: CASSVVDGGELFF
cdr3_nt: TGTGCCAGCAGCGTAGTAGATGGCGGGGAGCTGTTTTTT

clone_size: -
v_call: TRBV19
j_call: TRBJ1-1
d_call: TRBD1
cdr3_aa: CASSMDRGREAFF
cdr3_nt: TGTGCCAGTAGTATGGACAGGGGGCGTGAAGCTTTCTTT

clone_size: -
v_call: TRBV7-6
j_call: TRBJ2-1
d_call: TRBD1
cdr3_aa: CASSLNRGPYNEQFF
cdr3_nt: TGTGCCAGCAGCTTGAACAGGGGGCCCTACAATGAGCAGTTCTTC

clone_size: -
v_call: TRBV12-3/TRBV12-4
j_call: TRBJ2-3
d_call: -
cdr3_aa: CASTLSFTDTQYF
cdr3_nt: TGTGCCAGCACCTTGTCCTTCACAGATACGCAGTATTTT

clone_size: -
v_call: TRBV27
j_call: TRBJ1-4
d_call: -
cdr3_aa: CASKLGETSEKLFF
cdr3_nt: TGTGCCAGCAAACTCGGGGAGACGAGTGAAAAACTGTTTTTT

clone_size: -
v_call: TRBV2
j_call: TRBJ2-3
d_call: TRBD2
cdr3_aa: CASRIRLAGITDTQYF
cdr3_nt: TGTGCCAGCAGAATTCGACTAGCGGGGATCACAGATACGCAGTATTTT

clone_size: once
v_call: TRBV12-3/TRBV12-4
j_call: TRBJ1-1
d_call: -
cdr3_aa: CASSPNRATEAFF
cdr3_nt: TGTGCCAGCAGTCCAAACAGGGCCACTGAAGCTTTCTTT

clone_size: -
v_call: TRBV19
j_call: TRBJ2-2
d_call: TRBD1
cdr3_aa: CASSSDRGLGGELFF
cdr3_nt: TGTGCCAGTAGTAGCGACAGGGGGCTCGGCGGGGAGCTGTTTTTT

clone_size: -
v_call: TRBV6-5
j_call: TRBJ2-1
d_call: TRBD2
cdr3_aa: CASSLDWAGGNEQFF
cdr3_nt: TGTGCCAGCAGCCTAGACTGGGCGGGGGGCAATGAGCAGTTCTTC

clone_size: -
v_call: TRBV7-8
j_call: TRBJ1-2
d_call: TRBD1
cdr3_aa: CASSLGTGLSVYGYTF
cdr3_nt: TGTGCCAGCAGCTTGGGGACAGGATTGTCGGTCTATGGCTACACCTTC

clone_size: few
v_call: TRBV28
j_call: TRBJ1-1
d_call: -
cdr3_aa: CASKQGVGTEAFF
cdr3_nt: TGTGCCAGCAAACAGGGAGTCGGCACTGAAGCTTTCTTT

clone_size: -
v_call: TRBV9
j_call: TRBJ1-1
d_call: -
cdr3_aa: CASSVGGRDEAFF
cdr3_nt: TGTGCCAGCAGCGTAGGTGGCCGGGATGAAGCTTTCTTT

clone_size: -
v_call: TRBV2
j_call: TRBJ1-4
d_call: TRBD1
cdr3_aa: CASRPRGTNEKLFF
cdr3_nt: TGTGCCAGCAGACCCAGGGGGACTAATGAAAAACTGTTTTTT

clone_size: -
v_call: TRBV11-1
j_call: TRBJ2-5
d_call: -
cdr3_aa: CASSLELFPSQETQYF
cdr3_nt: TGTGCCAGCAGCTTAGAGCTCTTCCCTTCCCAAGAGACCCAGTACTTC

clone_size: -
v_call: TRBV28
j_call: TRBJ1-4
d_call: -
cdr3_aa: CASSSGIGATNEKLFF
cdr3_nt: TGTGCCAGCAGCTCAGGGATTGGAGCAACTAATGAAAAACTGTTTTTT

clone_size: -
v_call: TRBV6-5
j_call: TRBJ2-1
d_call: TRBD1
cdr3_aa: CASGGTGSSYNEQFF
cdr3_nt: TGTGCCAGCGGAGGGACAGGGAGTTCCTACAATGAGCAGTTCTTC

clone_size: -
v_call: TRBV5-1
j_call: TRBJ2-5
d_call: TRBD2
cdr3_aa: CASSPGGAQETQYF
cdr3_nt: TGCGCCAGCAGCCCGGGGGGGGCCCAAGAGACCCAGTACTTC

clone_size: -
v_call: TRBV7-9
j_call: TRBJ1-3
d_call: -
cdr3_aa: CASSRGEGGNTIYF
cdr3_nt: TGTGCCAGCAGCCGGGGAGAGGGAGGAAACACCATATATTTT

clone_size: -
v_call: TRBV6-5
j_call: TRBJ1-2
d_call: -
cdr3_aa: CASSPQTRNGYTF
cdr3_nt: TGTGCCAGCAGTCCCCAGACACGCAATGGCTACACCTTC

clone_size: few
v_call: TRBV7-2
j_call: TRBJ2-3
d_call: TRBD2
cdr3_aa: CASSPGTTGTDTQYF
cdr3_nt: TGTGCCAGCAGCCCCGGGACTACCGGCACAGATACGCAGTATTTT

clone_size: -
v_call: TRBV29-1
j_call: TRBJ1-1
d_call: -
cdr3_aa: CSVAQVGTEAFF
cdr3_nt: TGCAGCGTTGCTCAGGTCGGAACTGAAGCTTTCTTT

clone_size: -
v_call: TRBV11-1
j_call: TRBJ1-1
d_call: -
cdr3_aa: CASSLKGLGRGEAFF
cdr3_nt: TGTGCCAGCAGCTTGAAGGGACTGGGCCGCGGTGAAGCTTTCTTT

clone_size: -
v_call: TRBV29-1
j_call: TRBJ2-5
d_call: TRBD2
cdr3_aa: CSVVAGGETQYF
cdr3_nt: TGCAGCGTTGTAGCGGGGGGGGAGACCCAGTACTTC

clone_size: once
v_call: TRBV6-5
j_call: TRBJ2-7
d_call: TRBD1
cdr3_aa: CASIPRTGPYEQYF
cdr3_nt: TGTGCCAGCATTCCGAGGACAGGGCCCTACGAGCAGTACTTC

clone_size: -
v_call: TRBV4-2
j_call: TRBJ1-6
d_call: -
cdr3_aa: CASSPLIDGSPLHF
cdr3_nt: TGTGCCAGCAGCCCACTAATAGACGGTTCACCCCTCCACTTT

clone_size: once
v_call: TRBV6-6
j_call: TRBJ2-3
d_call: TRBD2
cdr3_aa: CASSRGLAGGTDTQYF
cdr3_nt: TGTGCCAGCAGTCGTGGACTAGCGGGGGGCACAGATACGCAGTATTTT